What follows are 17 T cell receptor beta chains derived from one specimen sequenced in a study of tumor-infiltrating lymphocytes in localized non-small cell lung cancer. Sequenced by immunoSEQ multiplex PCR; TCRdb stores in-frame clones only, minus some. Here the sample spans 10,000 or so clones, under 85% being singletons. The sample consisted of lung tumor tissue. The receptor set was obtained from a human donor with non-small cell lung cancer.

Only a few counts were recorded for this clone. The rearrangement links TRBV5-1 to TRBJ2-1; TRBD2 matches at 13 bases. CDR3 size: 15 residues. Germline lookup yields CDR1 SGHRS and CDR2 YFSETQ. Trimming at V came to 4 bases and at J to 7 bases, leaving 5 bases not matched to a gene. In nucleotides, the CDR3 is TGCGCCAGCAGCCCGGGACTAGCGGGGCTTAATGAGCAGTTCTTC. Translating it yields CASSPGLAGLNEQFF.

This rearrangement joins TRBV11-3 to TRBJ2-3, with D unclear. Germline V gives CDR1 SGHNT, CDR2 YENEEA. This CDR3 spans 12 amino acids. Trimming took off 1 base at V and 4 bases at J, with 3 bases between the two ends. The CDR3 DNA follows: TGTGCCAGCAGCTTAGGTCCAGATACGCAGTATTTT. Translated, it gives CASSLGPDTQYF.

The chain uses TRBV6-5 and TRBJ1-5, with 10 positions matching TRBD1. V lost 5 bases to trimming and J lost 5 bases; unmatched junction nucleotides: 3. The germline V gene encodes CDR1 MNHEY and CDR2 SVGAGI. This CDR3 has 14 amino acids. The CDR3 here is CASSGQGVDQPQHF. The CDR3, as DNA: TGTGCCAGCAGTGGACAGGGGGTCGATCAGCCCCAGCATTTT.

The rearrangement joins TRBV29-1 to TRBJ2-5; D gene ambiguous. Trimming left V 7 bases short and J 1 base short, with 4 bases between. Looked up from germline, CDR1 is SQVTM and CDR2 is ANQGSEA. CDR3 length: 10 residues. CDR3 sequence reads: CSAGQETQYF. In nucleotides, the CDR3 is TGCAGCGCAGGCCAAGAGACCCAGTACTTC.

This chain uses TRBV9 with TRBJ2-7, with D perhaps TRBD2 (7 bases). V was cut by 0 bases and J by 6 bases, with 13 bases left in between. The CDR3 covers 14 residues. The V gene's germline CDR1 is SGDLS and CDR2 YYNGEE. CDR3 sequence: CASSVEGGTGEQYF. The CDR3 DNA follows: TGTGCCAGCAGCGTAGAGGGGGGGACGGGCGAGCAGTACTTC.

The chain couples TRBV6-1 to TRBJ1-2; TRBD1 might be the D (6 bases). Germline V gene lookup returns CDR1 MNHNS and CDR2 SASEGT. The CDR3 extends over 14 amino acids. Trimming took 1 base from V and 5 from J, leaving 11 bases between them. This CDR3 is CASSEGPQGYGYTF. DNA of the CDR3: TGTGCCAGCAGTGAAGGGCCCCAGGGGTATGGCTACACCTTC.

V gene TRBV4-2 combines with J gene TRBJ2-2; 9 positions match TRBD2. This CDR3 has 15 amino acids. CDR1 LGHNA and CDR2 YNFKEQ come from the germline V gene. V was pared by 2 bases and J by 7 bases, with 5 bases of the junction left unmatched. Here the CDR3 DNA reads TGTGCCAGCAGCCAATCCCTACTAGCGGGCGGGGAGCTGTTTTTT. Protein product: CASSQSLLAGGELFF.

This clone is a singleton in its sample. The rearrangement links TRBV19 to TRBJ1-2; D possibly corresponds to TRBD1 (6 bases). This CDR3 region has 14 residues. The V end lost 5 bases, the J end lost 4 bases, and 14 bases lay between the germline ends. Per the germline V gene, CDR1 is LNHDA and CDR2 is SQIVND (reference sequence). CDR3 in amino acids: CASSRAGDGYGYTF. Written as DNA, the CDR3 is TGTGCCAGTAGTCGGGCAGGGGACGGCTATGGCTACACCTTC.

Comments on this clone: Here the CDR3 omits its conserved ending phenylalanine or tryptophan, so a read error is the likely source. V and J are TRBV27 and TRBJ1-1, with D maybe TRBD1 (5 bases). V lost 5 bases, J lost 1 base, and 11 bases lay in between. Germline V CDR1 and CDR2: MNHEY, SMNVEV (reference sequence). The CDR3 length is 14 residues. DNA for the CDR3: TGTGCCAGCAGTGCGGGACGGCAGAACACTGAAGCTTTCCTT. The encoded protein is CASSAGRQNTEAFL.

This clone was observed a few times. The chain uses TRBV5-6 and TRBJ2-1; a possible D gene is TRBD2 (5 bases). Deletions cut 4 bases from V and 4 bases from J, with 18 bases between. Germline loops: CDR1 SGHDT, CDR2 YYEEEE. CDR3 length: 16 amino acids. This chain's CDR3 is CASSRGGSRNYNEQFF. The CDR3 region has the DNA TGTGCCAGCAGCCGGGGTGGGTCCAGGAATTACAATGAGCAGTTCTTC.

The chain recombines TRBV2 with TRBJ1-1; the D gene is possibly TRBD1 (5 bases). Germline CDR1 reads SNHLY; CDR2 reads FYNNEI. Trimming pared 4 bases from V and 5 bases from J, leaving 14 bases between. This CDR3 has 14 amino acids. The CDR3 DNA is TGTGCCAGCAGTGCCTTGGGACTGGGGACTGAAGCTTTCTTT. Translation gives CASSALGLGTEAFF.

The CDR3 is CASSGIRAGDYGYTF. The CDR3 DNA reads as TGTGCCAGCAGCGGGATCAGGGCGGGTGACTATGGCTACACCTTC. The genes are TRBV7-1 and TRBJ1-2; D possibly corresponds to TRBD1 (5 bases). TRBV7-1 is known as an ORF, though its function is uncertain. This CDR3 contains 15 residues. Trimming took off 5 bases at V and 3 bases at J, with 16 bases between the two ends.

Note on this clone: At one boundary the junction diverges from the germline segment, which might be a read error. DNA for the CDR3: TGTGCCAGCAGTGAAGGGCTCTGGGACCACTTC. As protein: CASSEGLWDHF. V is TRBV6-1 and J is TRBJ1-2; TRBD1 might be the D (5 bases). The CDR3 totals 11 residues. Germline V gene data show CDR1 as MNHNS and CDR2 as SASEGT.

CDR3 residues: CASSLGSTVNSPLHF. CDR3 in DNA: TGTGCCAGCAGCTTGGGTTCGACAGTTAATTCACCCCTCCACTTT. This chain links TRBV5-6 with TRBJ1-6; possible D gene TRBD1, 5 bases. Germline values: CDR1 SGHDT, CDR2 YYEEEE. V lost 0 bases to trimming and J lost 6 bases, with 10 bases between them. The CDR3 is 15 amino acids.

V and J are TRBV19 and TRBJ2-7, with TRBD1 matching over 8 bases. The CDR3 sequence is 14 residues long. CDR1 is LNHDA and CDR2 is SQIVND in the germline V gene (reference sequence). The trim removed 3 bases at V and 5 bases at J, leaving 6 bases unmatched. The CDR3 loop reads CASSMDRVHDEQYF. For the CDR3, the DNA is TGTGCCAGTAGTATGGACAGGGTTCACGACGAGCAGTACTTC.

The genes are TRBV6-6 and TRBJ2-7; 7 nucleotides align to TRBD2. CDR1 and CDR2 (germline): MNHNY, SVGAGI (reference sequence). The CDR3 is made up of 13 amino acids. V shed 8 bases and J 8 bases; nucleotides not matched to a gene: 12. CDR3 DNA sequence: TGTGCCAGCTTTTCGGGGGGTTATTCAAAGCAGTACTTC. Translated: CASFSGGYSKQYF.

This clone has just one count. The J gene is TRBJ1-5, the V gene TRBV27, with D possibly matching TRBD1 (5 bases). Germline V gene sequence: CDR1 MNHEY, CDR2 SMNVEV (reference sequence). V shed 0 bases and J shed 4 bases, with 10 bases lying between them. CDR3 length: 15 amino acids. This chain's CDR3 is CASSLSFWGNQPQHF. DNA of the CDR3: TGTGCCAGCAGTTTATCGTTTTGGGGGAATCAGCCCCAGCATTTT.